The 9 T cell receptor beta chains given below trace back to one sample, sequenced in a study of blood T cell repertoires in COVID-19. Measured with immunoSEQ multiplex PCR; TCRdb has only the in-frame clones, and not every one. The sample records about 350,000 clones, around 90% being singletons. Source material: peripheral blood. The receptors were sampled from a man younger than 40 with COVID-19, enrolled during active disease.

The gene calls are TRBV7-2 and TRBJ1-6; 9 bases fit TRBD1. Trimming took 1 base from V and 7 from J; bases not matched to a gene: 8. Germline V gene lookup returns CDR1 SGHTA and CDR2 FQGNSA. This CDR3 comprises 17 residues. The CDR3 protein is CASSLGGAGTGNSPLHF. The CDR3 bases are TGTGCCAGCAGCTTAGGGGGGGCCGGGACAGGGAATTCACCCCTCCACTTT. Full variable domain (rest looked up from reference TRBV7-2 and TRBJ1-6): GAGVSQSPSNKVTEKGKDVELRCDPISGHTALYWYRQSLGQGLEFLIYFQGNSAPDKSGLPSDRFSAERTGGSVSTLTIQRTQQEDSAVYLCASSLGGAGTGNSPLHFGNGTRLTVT.

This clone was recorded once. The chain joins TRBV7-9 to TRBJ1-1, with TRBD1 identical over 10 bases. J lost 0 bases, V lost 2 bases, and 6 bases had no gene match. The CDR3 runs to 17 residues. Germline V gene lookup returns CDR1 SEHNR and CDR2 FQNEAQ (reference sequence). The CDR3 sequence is CASSLFGDRGMNTEAFF. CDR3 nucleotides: TGTGCCAGCAGCTTATTTGGGGACAGGGGTATGAACACTGAAGCTTTCTTT.

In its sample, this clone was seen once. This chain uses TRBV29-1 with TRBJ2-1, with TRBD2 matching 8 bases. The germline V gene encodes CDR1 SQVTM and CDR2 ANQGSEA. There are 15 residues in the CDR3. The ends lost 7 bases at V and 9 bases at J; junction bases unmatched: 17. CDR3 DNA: TGCAGCGGGAGCACTAGCGGAGTGGCGGGGGGTGAGCAGTTCTTC. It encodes CSGSTSGVAGGEQFF.

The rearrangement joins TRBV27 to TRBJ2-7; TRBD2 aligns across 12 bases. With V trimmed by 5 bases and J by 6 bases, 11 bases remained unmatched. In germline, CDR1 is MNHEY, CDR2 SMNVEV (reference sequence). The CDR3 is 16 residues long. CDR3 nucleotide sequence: TGTGCCAGCAGTCCGTTGACTAGCGGGAGACCACGCGAGCAGTACTTC. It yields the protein CASSPLTSGRPREQYF.

In DNA form, the CDR3 reads TGTGCCAGCGAGGGACAGAGTCTCCACAATGAGCAGTTCTTC. Its translation: CASEGQSLHNEQFF. The chain carries TRBV3-1 (or the pseudogene TRBV3-2) and TRBJ2-1; 7 bases are a match to TRBD1. Germline loops: CDR1 LGHDT, CDR2 YNNKEL (reference sequence). The ends lost 8 bases at V and 5 bases at J; junction bases unmatched: 9. This CDR3 contains 14 residues.

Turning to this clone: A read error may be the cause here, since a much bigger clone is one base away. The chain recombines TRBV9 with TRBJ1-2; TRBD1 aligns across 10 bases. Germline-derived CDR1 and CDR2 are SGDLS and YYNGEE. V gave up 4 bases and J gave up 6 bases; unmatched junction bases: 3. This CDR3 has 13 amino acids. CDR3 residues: CASSPGTGDGYTF. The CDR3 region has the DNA TGTGCCAGCAGCCCCGGGACAGGGGATGGCTACACCTTC. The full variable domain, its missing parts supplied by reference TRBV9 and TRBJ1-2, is DSGVTQTPKHLITATGQRVTLRCSPRSGDLSVYWYQQSLDQGLQFLIQYYNGEERAKGNILERFSAQQFPDLHSELNLSSLELGDSALYFCASSPGTGDGYTFGSGTRLTVV.

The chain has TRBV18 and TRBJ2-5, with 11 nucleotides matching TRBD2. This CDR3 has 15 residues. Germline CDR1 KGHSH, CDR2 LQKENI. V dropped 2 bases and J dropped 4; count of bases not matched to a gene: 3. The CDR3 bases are TGTGCCAGCTCACCAAGAACTAGCGGGGGAGAGACCCAGTACTTC. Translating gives CASSPRTSGGETQYF. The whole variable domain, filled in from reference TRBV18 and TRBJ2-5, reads NAGVMQNPRHLVRRRGQEARLRCSPMKGHSHVYWYRQLPEEGLKFMVYLQKENIIDESGMPKERFSAEFPKEGPSILRIQQVVRGDSAAYFCASSPRTSGGETQYFGPGTRLLVL.

The CDR3 loop is CAIRGQGYNSPLHF. The DNA for the CDR3 is TGTGCCATCAGGGGACAGGGTTATAATTCACCCCTCCACTTT. The chain couples TRBV10-3 to TRBJ1-6; 9 nucleotides line up with TRBD1. This CDR3 has 14 amino acids. The germline gives CDR1 ENHRY, CDR2 SYGVKD. V lost 6 bases and J lost 4; bases outside the gene matches: 1.

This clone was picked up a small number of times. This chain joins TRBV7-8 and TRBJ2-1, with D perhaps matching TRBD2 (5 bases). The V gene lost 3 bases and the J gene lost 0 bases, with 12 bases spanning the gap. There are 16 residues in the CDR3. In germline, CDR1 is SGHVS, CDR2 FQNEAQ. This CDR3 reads CASSLFRGISYNEQFF. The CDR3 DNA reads TGTGCCAGCAGCTTGTTTCGGGGAATCTCCTACAATGAGCAGTTCTTC.